This TCR beta chain was profiled in a study of spatial heterogeneity in lung cancer. The CDR3 has 18 amino acids. Germline CDR1 reads DFQATT; CDR2 reads SNEGSKA (reference sequence). The trim removed 1 base at V and 0 bases at J, leaving 7 bases unmatched. TCRdb itself ran the 5' RACE reads through MiXCR, one entry per CDR3 protein. The sample lists 100,000 to 120,000 distinct CDR3 sequences; about 10% were seen once. Time point specified: blood at routine non-recurrence follow-up after resection. This clonotype came up a few times. This TCR was sampled from a female donor with early-stage non-small cell lung cancer. Source: PBMCs, taken at follow-up. This chain uses TRBV20-1 with TRBJ2-4; 12 bases agree with TRBD1. The CDR3 nucleotides read TGCAGTGCTAGAGTAGCCGGGACAGGGGGCTTAGCCAAAAACATTCAGTACTTC. It codes for CSARVAGTGGLAKNIQYF.